The 23 T cell receptor beta chains listed next were all sequenced from one sample in a study of blood T cell repertoires in COVID-19. The table came from immunoSEQ multiplex PCR; TCRdb's copy has only in-frame clones and leaves some out. This table holds around 150,000 clones, less than 80% found once. The material sequenced was peripheral blood. The receptors shown here come from a woman over 75 with active or convalescent COVID-19.

V and J are TRBV7-3 and TRBJ2-7, with D unclear. This CDR3 spans 13 amino acids. Germline lookup yields CDR1 SGHTA and CDR2 FQGTGA. The ends were cut back, 2 bases at V and 2 bases at J, with 7 bases in the middle. The CDR3 spells CASSLGRTYEQYF. DNA of the CDR3: TGTGCCAGCAGCTTAGGCAGGACCTACGAGCAGTACTTC.

The DNA of the CDR3 is TGCGCCAGCAGTTTGGTCGGGGACAGGGCCTACGAGCAGTACTTC. Translation gives CASSLVGDRAYEQYF. The chain joins TRBV23-1 to TRBJ2-7; 9 positions match TRBD1. TRBV23-1 qualifies as an ORF whose function is uncertain. The CDR3 runs to 15 residues. The V gene end was trimmed by 5 bases and the J gene end by 2 bases; junction bases not matched to a gene: 7.

This clone was found a few times. The chain links TRBV7-9 to TRBJ1-2; 9 bases fit TRBD1. Unmatched junction bases numbered 7, after V lost 4 bases and J lost 4 bases. This CDR3 has 15 residues. Germline lookup yields CDR1 SEHNR and CDR2 FQNEAQ (reference sequence). DNA of the CDR3: TGTGCCAGCAGCTCGGGGGACAGGGTCGGCTATGGCTACACCTTC. As protein: CASSSGDRVGYGYTF.

The CDR3 nucleotides read TGTGCCAGTGATGTGACAGGGGGAGGCTACACCTTC. Translation gives CASDVTGGGYTF. This rearrangement joins TRBV28 to TRBJ1-2; TRBD1 aligns across 9 bases. The CDR3 sequence is 12 residues long. Germline loops: CDR1 MDHEN, CDR2 SYDVKM. J was trimmed by 8 bases and V by 9 bases; bases with no gene match: 7.

V is TRBV6-2 or TRBV6-3 and J is TRBJ2-5; 9 bases are shared with TRBD1. V gave up 2 bases and J gave up 5 bases; unmatched junction bases: 6. CDR1 is MNHEY and CDR2 is SVGEGT in the germline V gene. The CDR3 extends over 15 amino acids. DNA for the CDR3: TGTGCCAGCAGTTACAGTACAGGGGGCCGGGAGACCCAGTACTTC. Its translation: CASSYSTGGRETQYF.

The chain has TRBV11-2 and TRBJ2-1, with D possibly TRBD1 on 6 matching bases. Germline loops: CDR1 SGHAT, CDR2 FQNNGV. With 5 bases removed from V and 7 bases from J, the gap between germline ends came to 15 bases. The CDR3 extends over 14 amino acids. CDR3 nucleotides: TGTGCCAGCAGCCCCTTGGGGGCGATAAATGAGCAGTTCTTC. This codes for CASSPLGAINEQFF.

The rearrangement links TRBV28 to TRBJ1-4; 10 bases fit TRBD1. Germline V gene sequence: CDR1 MDHEN, CDR2 SYDVKM. The trim removed 6 bases at V and 8 bases at J, leaving 9 bases unmatched. The CDR3 consists of 15 residues. The CDR3 nucleotides read TGTGCCAGCAGGCACTCCGGGACAGGGGAAGAAAAACTGTTTTTT. It specifies CASRHSGTGEEKLFF.

This clone showed up just a few times. The chain couples TRBV2 to TRBJ2-6; 7 positions agree with TRBD1. The CDR3 consists of 16 residues. Germline V gene data show CDR1 as SNHLY and CDR2 as FYNNEI. Trimming took 7 bases from V and 0 from J; bases not matched to a gene: 6. In nucleotides, the CDR3 is TGTGCCAGCAAAGGGACAGTCAACTCTGGGGCCAACGTCCTGACTTTC. Protein sequence: CASKGTVNSGANVLTF.

V and J are TRBV13 and TRBJ2-5; 7 positions match TRBD2. Germline assignment: CDR1 PRHDT and CDR2 FYEKMQ (reference sequence). J gave up 2 bases and V 0 bases, and 6 bases lay outside the gene matches. The CDR3 is 16 residues long. This chain's CDR3 is CASSLGITGGQETQYF. The CDR3 nucleotides read TGTGCCAGCAGCTTAGGGATCACCGGGGGGCAAGAGACCCAGTACTTC.

The genes are TRBV6-2 or TRBV6-3 and TRBJ2-7, with D possibly matching TRBD1 (6 bases). This CDR3 comprises 13 residues. Trimming pared 4 bases from V and 2 bases from J, leaving 9 bases between. Germline V lookup: CDR1 MNHEY, CDR2 SVGEGT. The CDR3 sequence is CASSLQGPYEQYF. The DNA of the CDR3 is TGTGCCAGCAGTTTACAGGGACCCTACGAGCAGTACTTC.

The J gene is TRBJ1-6, the V gene TRBV9; 7 nucleotides agree with TRBD1. The CDR3 runs to 16 residues. Trimming cost V 0 bases and J 5 bases; bases outside gene matches: 5. Germline V gene lookup returns CDR1 SGDLS and CDR2 YYNGEE. CDR3 residues: CASSVGQGVDNSPLHF. CDR3 nucleotides: TGTGCCAGCAGCGTAGGTCAGGGGGTGGATAATTCACCCCTCCACTTT.

In this sample, this clone turned up once. The V call is TRBV5-1, the J call TRBJ1-4; 10 nucleotides align to TRBD1. CDR3 length: 14 residues. The germline V gene has CDR1 SGHRS and CDR2 YFSETQ. V lost 0 bases, J lost 11 bases, and 4 bases stayed unmatched. CDR3 loop: CASSLGDRGQKLFF. CDR3 sequence (DNA): TGCGCCAGCAGCTTGGGAGACAGGGGGCAGAAACTGTTTTTT.

The rearrangement uses TRBV5-8 and TRBJ1-2; 10 bases line up with TRBD1. The germline V gene encodes CDR1 SGHTS and CDR2 YDEGEE. Losses at the gene ends were 4 bases for V and 4 bases for J; bases not matched to a gene: 4. This CDR3 is 14 amino acids long. The CDR3 sequence is CASSRDRGGYGYTF. As DNA, the CDR3 is TGTGCCAGCAGCAGGGACAGGGGCGGCTATGGCTACACCTTC.

This clone has just one count. This chain joins TRBV10-3 and TRBJ1-6, with D perhaps TRBD1 (6 bases). The CDR3 has 14 residues. Germline CDR1 is ENHRY and CDR2 is SYGVKD. Deletions cut 6 bases from V and 7 bases from J, with 13 bases between. The CDR3 bases are TGTGCCATCAGCCGGGACAAGCAAAATTCACCCCTCCACTTT. It specifies CAISRDKQNSPLHF.

V usage is TRBV18 and J usage is TRBJ2-3, with TRBD2 matching 11 bases. CDR1 and CDR2 from the germline V gene are KGHSH and LQKENI. The CDR3 has 18 residues. V dropped 6 bases and J dropped 1; count of bases not matched to a gene: 12. CDR3 sequence: CASSPKLAGESRTDTQYF. CDR3 nucleotides: TGTGCCAGCTCCCCTAAACTAGCGGGGGAATCTCGCACAGATACGCAGTATTTT.

This chain links TRBV15 with TRBJ2-3, with TRBD1 matching over 7 bases. Trimming took 0 bases from V and 6 from J; bases not matched to a gene: 12. CDR3 length: 17 amino acids. Per germline, CDR1 LNHNV and CDR2 YYDKDF (reference sequence). The CDR3 sequence is CATSRDFRAGGTDTQYF. CDR3 sequence (DNA): TGTGCCACCAGCAGAGATTTTCGGGCAGGGGGAACGGATACGCAGTATTTT. Variable domain in full (rest from reference TRBV15 and TRBJ2-3): DAMVIQNPRYQVTQFGKPVTLSCSQTLNHNVMYWYQQKSSQAPKLLFHYYDKDFNNEADTPDNFQSRRPNTSFCFLDIRSPGLGDTAMYLCATSRDFRAGGTDTQYFGPGTRLTVL.

The V and J genes are TRBV7-3 and TRBJ1-1; no definite D call. Germline V CDR1 and CDR2: SGHTA, FQGTGA. CDR3 length: 13 residues. Trimming shortened V by 5 bases and J by 1 base, and 8 bases separated the two germline ends. CDR3 sequence (DNA): TGTGCCAGCAGCCAAAGACAGAACACTGAAGCTTTCTTT. Translated, it gives CASSQRQNTEAFF.

The chain is built from TRBV19 and TRBJ2-3; a weak D match, TRBD2 (6 bases). Deletions cut 4 bases from V and 0 bases from J, with 17 bases between. The CDR3 is 17 residues long. CDR1 and CDR2 from the germline V gene are LNHDA and SQIVND (reference sequence). The DNA of the CDR3 is TGTGCCAGTAGTACGTCCCGACTAGACTCTAGCACAGATACGCAGTATTTT. Its protein product is CASSTSRLDSSTDTQYF.

This clone occurred a few times. The V gene is TRBV7-9, the J gene TRBJ2-3; D gene uncertain. CDR3 length equals 16 residues. With 2 bases removed from V and 0 bases from J, the gap between germline ends came to 12 bases. Germline V gene sequence: CDR1 SEHNR, CDR2 FQNEAQ (reference sequence). This chain's CDR3 is CASSLNTRISTDTQYF. In DNA, the CDR3 is TGTGCCAGCAGCTTAAACACCAGGATTAGCACAGATACGCAGTATTTT.

The CDR3 spells CASSIGQLAKNIQYF. Written as DNA, the CDR3 is TGTGCCAGTAGTATTGGACAACTAGCCAAAAACATTCAGTACTTC. V usage is TRBV19 and J usage is TRBJ2-4; possibly TRBD1 for D (5 bases). The length of the CDR3 is 15 residues. The germline V and J ends were trimmed by 3 bases and 0 bases, with 9 bases remaining between them. Germline CDR1 is LNHDA and CDR2 is SQIVND (reference sequence).

This chain connects TRBV20-1 to TRBJ2-3; 8 positions agree with TRBD2. Germline CDR1 is DFQATT and CDR2 is SNEGSKA (reference sequence). This CDR3 is built from 16 residues. V shed 3 bases and J 2 bases; nucleotides not matched to a gene: 10. CDR3 nucleotide sequence: TGCAGTGCTAGTATCGTCGGGGGGGGAACCACAGATACGCAGTATTTT. Translated, it gives CSASIVGGGTTDTQYF.

The rearrangement joins TRBV19 to TRBJ2-1, with TRBD2 matching over 7 bases. V lost 6 bases to trimming and J lost 6 bases; unmatched junction nucleotides: 8. Germline lookup yields CDR1 LNHDA and CDR2 SQIVND (reference sequence). The CDR3 runs to 14 residues. As DNA, the CDR3 is TGTGCCAGTAGGGGTAGCGGGCAAACCAATGAGCAGTTCTTC. Translated, it gives CASRGSGQTNEQFF.

The rearrangement joins TRBV3-1 (or the pseudogene TRBV3-2) to TRBJ2-7; 7 positions match TRBD2. This CDR3 is 15 amino acids long. Trimming at V came to 1 base and at J to 2 bases, leaving 5 bases not matched to a gene. Per germline, CDR1 LGHDT and CDR2 YNNKEL (reference sequence). DNA for the CDR3: TGTGCCAGCAGCCAAGGCCGGGGGGAAACCTACGAGCAGTACTTC. Its protein is CASSQGRGETYEQYF.